The 22 T cell receptor beta chains listed next were all sequenced from one sample in a study of blood T cell repertoires in COVID-19. The method was immunoSEQ multiplex PCR; TCRdb's version includes in-frame clones alone and lacks a portion of them. There are 150,000 to 200,000 clones in the sample; about nine tenths occur only once, and roughly 8.9% lies in the top ten. Sequencing was carried out using PBMCs or T cells enriched from blood (not recorded which). All receptors come from a woman younger than 30 who had recovered from COVID-19.

The table lists this clone with a few counts. This chain links TRBV24-1 with TRBJ2-1, with a possible D match to TRBD2 (5 bases). The CDR3 totals 12 residues. Trimming shortened V by 9 bases and J by 6 bases, and 11 bases separated the two germline ends. From germline, CDR1 is KGHDR and CDR2 SFDVKD. CDR3 in DNA: TGTGCCACCCTGACGGCGGGCAATGAGCAGTTCTTC. Translating it yields CATLTAGNEQFF.

The V and J genes are TRBV4-1 and TRBJ1-4; D might be TRBD1 (6 bases). Trimming removed 8 bases from V and 4 bases from J, with 14 bases in between. Germline values: CDR1 MGHRA, CDR2 YSYEKL. There are 14 residues in the CDR3. The CDR3 spells CASRSTGINEKLFF. CDR3 nucleotides: TGCGCCAGCCGGTCGACAGGAATTAATGAAAAACTGTTTTTT.

This chain joins TRBV5-4 and TRBJ2-7, with D possibly matching TRBD2 (6 bases). The CDR3 is made up of 14 amino acids. Germline CDR1 SGHNT, CDR2 YYREEE (reference sequence). V lost 4 bases and J 3 bases, leaving 14 bases between the germline ends. The CDR3 protein is CASSGGLGVYEQYF. CDR3 in DNA: TGTGCCAGCAGCGGGGGACTGGGGGTCTACGAGCAGTACTTC.

The genes are TRBV9 and TRBJ2-3; no clear D gene. The CDR3 totals 15 residues. Trimming cost V 0 bases and J 0 bases, with 8 bases left between them. The germline CDR1 and CDR2 sequences are SGDLS and YYNGEE. This chain's CDR3 is CASSVASGSTDTQYF. CDR3 in DNA: TGTGCCAGCAGCGTAGCTTCCGGGAGCACAGATACGCAGTATTTT. Complete variable domain (other parts from reference TRBV9 and TRBJ2-3): DSGVTQTPKHLITATGQRVTLRCSPRSGDLSVYWYQQSLDQGLQFLIQYYNGEERAKGNILERFSAQQFPDLHSELNLSSLELGDSALYFCASSVASGSTDTQYFGPGTRLTVL.

The gene calls are TRBV19 and TRBJ2-6; 8 nucleotides align to TRBD2. CDR1 is LNHDA and CDR2 is SQIVND in the germline V gene (reference sequence). The CDR3 consists of 17 residues. The trim removed 3 bases at V and 1 base at J, leaving 5 bases unmatched. DNA of the CDR3: TGTGCCAGTAGTATGTCCAGCGGGGGATCTGGGGCCAACGTCCTGACTTTC. Protein product: CASSMSSGGSGANVLTF. Combining the CDR3 with reference TRBV19 and TRBJ2-6 gives the whole variable domain DGGITQSPKYLFRKEGQNVTLSCEQNLNHDAMYWYRQDPGQGLRLIYYSQIVNDFQKGDIAEGYSVSREKKESFPLTVTSAQKNPTAFYLCASSMSSGGSGANVLTFGAGSRLTVL.

The chain links TRBV3-1 (or the pseudogene TRBV3-2) to TRBJ2-7; 7 bases fit TRBD1. This CDR3 region has 15 residues. CDR1 and CDR2 from the germline V gene are LGHDT and YNNKEL (reference sequence). V lost 3 bases, J lost 1 base, and 6 bases stayed unmatched. This chain's CDR3 is CASSQGDSTSYEQYF. DNA for the CDR3: TGTGCCAGCAGCCAGGGGGACAGCACTTCCTACGAGCAGTACTTC.

The rearrangement joins TRBV27 to TRBJ2-2; TRBD2 might be the D (5 bases). Germline CDR1 and CDR2: MNHEY and SMNVEV (reference sequence). Trimming stripped 5 bases from V and 5 bases from J, with 6 bases between. The CDR3 spans 12 residues. The CDR3 spells CASSPGTGELFF. Here the CDR3 DNA reads TGTGCCAGCAGTCCGGGGACCGGGGAGCTGTTTTTT.

This clone appeared a few times. The chain links TRBV6-2 or TRBV6-3 to TRBJ2-2; TRBD2 matches at 7 bases. In germline, CDR1 is MNHEY, CDR2 SVGEGT. V dropped 1 base and J dropped 7; count of bases not matched to a gene: 6. The CDR3 covers 15 residues. The CDR3 region has the DNA TGTGCCAGCAGTTACTATGGAGGGGAGGGCGGGGAGCTGTTTTTT. It is translated as CASSYYGGEGGELFF.

The V call is TRBV29-1, the J call TRBJ1-1; no reliable D call. Trimming removed 6 bases from V and 4 bases from J, with 6 bases in between. This CDR3 is 10 amino acids long. Germline V gene sequence: CDR1 SQVTM, CDR2 ANQGSEA. CDR3 DNA: TGCAGCGTCCGCGGCACTGAAGCTTTCTTT. Translating gives CSVRGTEAFF.

On this clone itself: The junction and the germline gene differ at one end; a read error may be behind it. CDR3 coding DNA: TGTGCCATCAGTCAGGGGGTGGGCACTGAAGCTTTCTTT. Its protein product is CAISQGVGTEAFF. The chain links TRBV6-5 to TRBJ1-1, with 7 bases matching TRBD1. This CDR3 has 13 residues. Germline V gives CDR1 MNHEY, CDR2 SVGAGI.

The chain combines TRBV24-1 with TRBJ2-5, with 10 bases matching TRBD1. Unmatched junction bases numbered 9, after V lost 5 bases and J lost 4 bases. There are 16 residues in the CDR3. Germline assignment: CDR1 KGHDR and CDR2 SFDVKD. CDR3 DNA sequence: TGTGCCACCAGTGCCCGCGGGACAGGGGATGGAGAGACCCAGTACTTC. Amino acid sequence: CATSARGTGDGETQYF.

The J gene is TRBJ1-1, the V gene TRBV19, with 7 positions matching TRBD1. The germline V gene has CDR1 LNHDA and CDR2 SQIVND (reference sequence). The CDR3 spans 14 residues. Trimming removed 3 bases from V and 7 bases from J; junction bases left unmatched: 8. CDR3 in DNA: TGTGCCAGTAGTATTTCCCGGCAGGGGGTTGAAGCTTTCTTT. Its protein product is CASSISRQGVEAFF.

The chain links TRBV10-1 to TRBJ2-1, with D perhaps matching TRBD1 (6 bases). Germline CDR1 reads WNHNN; CDR2 reads SYGVQD (reference sequence). This CDR3 is built from 17 residues. V lost 0 bases to trimming and J lost 3 bases, with 15 bases between them. The CDR3 reads CASSESRQETNYNEQFF. The DNA for the CDR3 is TGCGCCAGCAGTGAGTCCCGACAGGAGACCAACTACAATGAGCAGTTCTTC.

V usage is TRBV24-1 and J usage is TRBJ2-5, with D unclear. Per germline, CDR1 KGHDR and CDR2 SFDVKD. CDR3 length: 13 residues. The V gene lost 4 bases and the J gene lost 5 bases, with 10 bases spanning the gap. This CDR3 is CATSELGVETQYF. CDR3 coding DNA: TGTGCCACCAGTGAGCTAGGTGTGGAGACCCAGTACTTC.

This clone was recorded once. The chain has TRBV6-1 and TRBJ1-2; 7 bases line up with TRBD1. V shed 3 bases, J shed 1 base, and the junction held 5 bases outside the gene matches. CDR1 is MNHNS and CDR2 is SASEGT in the germline V gene. The CDR3 sequence is 15 residues long. CDR3 amino acids: CASSDRQGFNYGYTF. For the CDR3, the DNA is TGTGCCAGCAGTGACAGACAGGGTTTTAACTATGGCTACACCTTC.

The CDR3 loop reads CASSLSETEAFF. DNA of the CDR3: TGTGCCAGCAGTTTATCGGAGACTGAAGCTTTCTTT. The chain combines TRBV12-3 or TRBV12-4 with TRBJ1-1; D uncertain. The CDR3 is 12 amino acids. The ends were cut back, 2 bases at V and 5 bases at J, with 6 bases in the middle.

The genes are TRBV9 and TRBJ1-2, with a possible D match to TRBD1 (6 bases). Trimming pared 3 bases from V and 2 bases from J, leaving 14 bases between. The CDR3 spans 15 residues. Germline V gene data show CDR1 as SGDLS and CDR2 as YYNGEE. The CDR3 coding sequence is TGTGCCAGCAGCGACGACCCTAGGGGGAACTATGGCTACACCTTC. It specifies CASSDDPRGNYGYTF.

The chain couples TRBV28 to TRBJ2-3, with TRBD2 identical over 9 bases. CDR3 size: 15 residues. CDR1 and CDR2 from the germline V gene are MDHEN and SYDVKM. V was pared by 7 bases and J by 2 bases, with 7 bases of the junction left unmatched. In nucleotides, the CDR3 is TGTGCCAGCACAGGCGGGGGGGCAAACACAGATACGCAGTATTTT. As protein: CASTGGGANTDTQYF. Complete variable domain (other parts from reference TRBV28 and TRBJ2-3): DVKVTQSSRYLVKRTGEKVFLECVQDMDHENMFWYRQDPGLGLRLIYFSYDVKMKEKGDIPEGYSVSREKKERFSLILESASTNQTSMYLCASTGGGANTDTQYFGPGTRLTVL.

CDR3 nucleotides: TGTGCCAGCAGCTTAGGAGTGGTCCTAAACTATGGCTACACCTTC. This encodes CASSLGVVLNYGYTF. This chain links TRBV7-9 with TRBJ1-2; no firm D call. Germline V CDR1 and CDR2: SEHNR, FQNEAQ (reference sequence). The CDR3 contains 15 residues. The germline V and J ends were trimmed by 1 base and 2 bases, with 11 bases remaining between them. Full variable domain (missing parts from reference TRBV7-9 and TRBJ1-2): DTGVSQNPRHKITKRGQNVTFRCDPISEHNRLYWYRQTLGQGPEFLTYFQNEAQLEKSRLLSDRFSAERPKGSFSTLEIQRTEQGDSAMYLCASSLGVVLNYGYTFGSGTRLTVV.

The chain links TRBV12-3 or TRBV12-4 to TRBJ1-2; D is ambiguous. The V and J ends lost 8 bases and 4 bases respectively, with 8 bases between them. CDR3 length: 11 residues. The DNA for the CDR3 is TGTGCCAGCGAGGTTGGCTATGGCTACACCTTC. This sequence encodes CASEVGYGYTF.

CDR3 DNA sequence: TGTGCCAGCTCGGGACTAGCGCTTTACAATGAGCAGTTCTTC. Translated: CASSGLALYNEQFF. The rearrangement joins TRBV6-5 to TRBJ2-1; 10 nucleotides match TRBD2. CDR3 length: 14 amino acids. CDR1 is MNHEY and CDR2 is SVGAGI in the germline V gene. V lost 8 bases, J lost 4 bases, and 5 bases stayed unmatched.

V and J are TRBV4-2 and TRBJ1-2; maybe TRBD1 (6 bases). The CDR3 loop spans 15 amino acids. V was clipped by 4 bases and J by 4 bases, with 16 bases between them. Germline assignment: CDR1 LGHNA and CDR2 YNFKEQ. DNA of the CDR3: TGTGCCAGCAGCCTACCCCGGGACATACTCTATGGCTACACCTTC. The encoded protein is CASSLPRDILYGYTF.